Below, 9 T cell receptor beta chains from the same sample are listed, as sequenced in a study of cytomegalovirus exposure and HLA in healthy donors. PCR was performed using 60 Vbeta and 13 Jbeta primers. Only in-frame clones appear in the TCRdb table, and some are missing; sequencing was by immunoSEQ multiplex PCR. The table lists some 120,000 clones, 84% of them singletons. Source material: PBMCs. The source is a woman younger than 35 in good health and CMV-seropositive.

CDR3 DNA sequence: TGTGCCTCCGCGGGGTACACCGGGGAGCTGTTTTTT. This sequence encodes CASAGYTGELFF. V gene TRBV11-2 combines with J gene TRBJ2-2, with D perhaps TRBD2 (6 bases). The V end was cut by 11 bases, the J end by 3 bases, with 10 bases between. The germline V gene encodes CDR1 SGHAT and CDR2 FQNNGV. CDR3 size: 12 residues. The full variable domain, with the rest looked up from reference TRBV11-2 and TRBJ2-2, is EAGVAQSPRYKIIEKRQSVAFWCNPISGHATLYWYQQILGQGPKLLIQFQNNGVVDDSQLPKDRFSAERLKGVDSTLKIQPAKLEDSAVYLCASAGYTGELFFGEGSRLTVL.

J is TRBJ1-6 and V is TRBV10-1, with 10 bases lining up with TRBD1. The CDR3 extends over 15 amino acids. The V segment lost 4 bases and the J segment 9 bases; nucleotides outside the gene matches: 6. The V gene's germline CDR1 is WNHNN and CDR2 SYGVQD (reference sequence). CDR3 DNA sequence: TGCGCCAGCAGTGGTGGGACAGGGGCTTTTTCACCCCTCCACTTT. The encoded protein is CASSGGTGAFSPLHF.

This clone was detected a few times. This chain links TRBV9 with TRBJ2-5, with D perhaps being TRBD1 or TRBD2 (8 bases each). Trimming cost V 4 bases and J 2 bases, with 24 bases left between them. The CDR3 totals 18 residues. Germline CDR1 and CDR2: SGDLS and YYNGEE. This CDR3 is CASSLGQGQRGPQETQYF. In DNA form, the CDR3 reads TGTGCCAGCAGCCTAGGACAGGGTCAGCGGGGGCCACAAGAGACCCAGTACTTC.

The gene calls are TRBV6-5 and TRBJ1-2; possibly TRBD1 for D (6 bases). CDR1 is MNHEY and CDR2 is SVGAGI in the germline V gene. The CDR3 covers 11 residues. The V end was cut by 5 bases, the J end by 5 bases, with 6 bases between. The CDR3, as DNA: TGTGCCAGCAGTACAGGGTATGGCTACACCTTC. Protein: CASSTGYGYTF.

V is TRBV5-1 and J is TRBJ1-2; 10 positions match TRBD1. The CDR3 runs 15 residues. V trimming: 4 bases; J trimming: 8 bases; junction bases outside the gene matches: 11. CDR1 and CDR2 (germline): SGHRS, YFSETQ. The CDR3 reads CASSPTRQGARGYTF. The CDR3 DNA is TGCGCCAGCAGCCCGACCCGACAGGGGGCAAGGGGCTACACCTTC.

Here the CDR3 reads CASSVRSMNTEAFF. CDR3 in DNA: TGTGCCAGCAGTGTTAGAAGTATGAACACTGAAGCTTTCTTT. The chain links TRBV2 to TRBJ1-1; D remains unclear. In germline, CDR1 is SNHLY, CDR2 FYNNEI. V lost 4 bases and J lost 0, with 9 bases in between. The CDR3 is 14 amino acids. Combining the CDR3 with reference TRBV2 and TRBJ1-1 gives the whole variable domain EPEVTQTPSHQVTQMGQEVILRCVPISNHLYFYWYRQILGQKVEFLVSFYNNEISEKSEIFDDQFSVERPDGSNFTLKIRSTKLEDSAMYFCASSVRSMNTEAFFGQGTRLTVV.

This rearrangement joins TRBV5-6 to TRBJ2-5; 10 nucleotides match TRBD2. The germline V gene encodes CDR1 SGHDT and CDR2 YYEEEE. Trimming took 4 bases from V and 5 from J; bases not matched to a gene: 11. There are 16 residues in the CDR3. CDR3 amino acids: CASSPAPGLALETQYF. The CDR3 coding sequence is TGTGCCAGCAGCCCCGCCCCGGGACTAGCGTTGGAGACCCAGTACTTC.

A single count supports this clone. As DNA, the CDR3 is TGTGCCAGCAGTTCCTCCGGGACAGGGTTCTACAATGAGCAGTTCTTC. Translating it yields CASSSSGTGFYNEQFF. This chain uses TRBV5-6 with TRBJ2-1; TRBD1 aligns across 9 bases. The CDR3 spans 16 residues. Unmatched junction bases numbered 9, after V lost 5 bases and J lost 3 bases. CDR1 is SGHDT, CDR2 YYEEEE, per germline.

The J gene is TRBJ1-6, the V gene TRBV25-1; D possibly corresponds to TRBD1 (6 bases). Trimming removed 6 bases from V and 0 bases from J, with 12 bases in between. Germline V gene lookup returns CDR1 MGHDK and CDR2 SYGVNS. The CDR3 loop spans 16 amino acids. CDR3 protein: CASSSTGSSYNSPLHF. The CDR3 DNA reads as TGTGCCAGCAGCTCCACAGGGTCCTCCTATAATTCACCCCTCCACTTT.